Listed below are T cell receptor beta chains from one sample, sequenced in a study of blood T cell repertoires in COVID-19. The protocol was immunoSEQ multiplex PCR, while the TCRdb copy is restricted to in-frame clones and leaves out a portion. Here the sample spans more than 300,000 clones, approximately 91% being singletons. The source material was PBMCs or T cells enriched from blood (not recorded which). The receptors here all came from a woman aged 35 to 49 who had been exposed to COVID-19. Both conserved end residues are part of each CDR3. D genes are given only for firm matches. The size field is filled for only some rows; it gives once, few, many or a size class.

-	TRBJ1-2	-	TRBV19	TGTGCCAGTACGACAGGAAACTATGGCTACACCTTC	CASTTGNYGYTF
-	TRBJ1-2	-	TRBV5-4	TGTGCCAGCAGCTTGGTGGGGGGGAGGCATGGCTACACCTTC	CASSLVGGRHGYTF
-	TRBJ1-5	-	TRBV2	TGTGCCAGCAGTGAATTCCCCGCGACTGACAGATTTAGCAATCAGCCCCAGCATTTT	CASSEFPATDRFSNQPQHF
TRBD1	TRBJ1-2	-	TRBV29-1	TGCAGCGTTGACCTTCAGGGGGCTGGAGGCTACACCTTC	CSVDLQGAGGYTF
TRBD2	TRBJ2-1	-	TRBV30	TGTGCCTGGAAGGGATTCGGGACTAGTCTTTTCTTC	CAWKGFGTSLFF
-	TRBJ2-7	-	TRBV5-1	TGCGCCAGCAGCCACAACCCGGGGAACTACGAGCAGTACTTC	CASSHNPGNYEQYF
TRBD2	TRBJ2-1	-	TRBV5-6	TGTGCCAGCAGCCACGGGGGGTCAAGCTCCTACAATGAGCAGTTCTTC	CASSHGGSSSYNEQFF
-	TRBJ1-1	-	TRBV5-1	TGCGCCAGCAGCGACAGTTACACTGAAGCTTTCTTT	CASSDSYTEAFF
TRBD1	TRBJ1-1	-	TRBV12-3/TRBV12-4	TGTGCCAGCAGCTCGGGACAGCTAACTGAAGCTTTCTTT	CASSSGQLTEAFF
TRBD1	TRBJ1-2	-	TRBV30	TGTGCCTGGACGACAGGGGGAGGGAGAAGAGGCTACACCTTC	CAWTTGGGRRGYTF
TRBD2	TRBJ2-1	-	TRBV5-8	TGTGCCAGCAGTATCGGGGGGAAACAAAACAATGAGCAGTTCTTC	CASSIGGKQNNEQFF
TRBD2	TRBJ2-5	once	TRBV5-8	TGTGCCAGCAGCTCGGGACTAGCGGGGGTTAAAGAGACCCAGTACTTC	CASSSGLAGVKETQYF
-	TRBJ1-2	-	TRBV15	TGTGCCACCAGCAGAGAGTCAGGGATAGCTGGCTACACCTTC	CATSRESGIAGYTF
-	TRBJ1-3	-	TRBV10-1	TGCGCCAGCAGTGAGTCGCAGGGTCGCGGAAACACCATATATTTT	CASSESQGRGNTIYF
-	TRBJ2-7	-	TRBV5-1	TGCGCCAGCAGCTTGGGTCAGAATAACTACGAGCAGTACTTC	CASSLGQNNYEQYF
-	TRBJ2-1	-	TRBV5-5	TGTGCCAGCAGCTTTTCCTCGAGCTCCTACAATGAGCAGTTCTTC	CASSFSSSSYNEQFF
TRBD1	TRBJ1-2	once	TRBV5-1	TGCGCCAGCAGCTTGTTTTCAGGGGGCAACTATGGCTACACCTTC	CASSLFSGGNYGYTF
-	TRBJ2-7	-	TRBV5-1	TGCGCCAGCAGCTTGGCAGGTGGGGGGTCCCTGGAGCAGTACTTC	CASSLAGGGSLEQYF
TRBD1	TRBJ1-4	-	TRBV14	TGTGCCAGCAGACGGACAGGGGGAGGTGAAAAACTGTTTTTT	CASRRTGGGEKLFF
-	TRBJ2-5	once	TRBV29-1	TGCAGCGTGGAGGGGGAGACCCAGTACTTC	CSVEGETQYF
-	TRBJ2-6	-	TRBV7-8	TGTGCCAGCAGCTTGACTAGTTTCGGGGCCAACGTCCTGACTTTC	CASSLTSFGANVLTF
TRBD1	TRBJ2-7	-	TRBV2	TGTGCCAGCAGTGAACAGGGGGCCTCCTACGAGCAGTACTTC	CASSEQGASYEQYF
-	TRBJ1-1	-	TRBV6-6	TGTGCCAGCAGTTTGGGGGGATTGGGCACTGAAGCTTTCTTT	CASSLGGLGTEAFF
-	TRBJ2-6	-	TRBV30	TGTGCCTGGAGTGTACGGACACGTAGACTGATCTCTGGGGCCAACGTCCTGACTTTC	CAWSVRTRRLISGANVLTF
-	TRBJ1-3	-	TRBV7-9	TGTGCCAGCAGCCCGTTCGGCCCAGGGTCCCCTGGCACCATATATTTT	CASSPFGPGSPGTIYF
TRBD1	TRBJ1-5	-	TRBV5-5	TGTGCCAGCAGCTTGGAAGGGGGCGGTCAGCCCCAGCATTTT	CASSLEGGGQPQHF
TRBD1	TRBJ1-2	-	TRBV5-1	TGCGCCAGCAGCTCGACAGGGGGCAACTATGGCTACACCTTC	CASSSTGGNYGYTF
-	TRBJ2-6	-	TRBV6-5	TGTGCCAGTAGGGGGTCTGGGGCCAACGTCCTGACTTTC	CASRGSGANVLTF
-	TRBJ1-1	-	TRBV6-1	TGTGCCAGCAGTGAAAACAGATTGAACACTGAAGCTTTCTTT	CASSENRLNTEAFF
-	TRBJ1-3	-	TRBV30	TGTGCCTGGAGTTACGCGGGGGTAACTGGAAACACCATATATTTT	CAWSYAGVTGNTIYF
-	TRBJ1-2	-	TRBV20-1	TGCAGTGCGGAGGGGATGTATGGCTACACCTTC	CSAEGMYGYTF
TRBD1	TRBJ1-2	-	TRBV9	TGTGCCAGCAGCCCCCTGACAGGGGGTCAAGGTGGCTACACCTTC	CASSPLTGGQGGYTF
-	TRBJ1-1	-	TRBV10-3	TGTGCCATCAGTGTTGGGGCGATCGCTGGCGCTGAAGCTTTCTTT	CAISVGAIAGAEAFF
TRBD1	TRBJ2-6	-	TRBV19	TGTGCCAGTAGTATACGGACAGGATCTGGGGCCAACGTCCTGACTTTC	CASSIRTGSGANVLTF
TRBD2	TRBJ2-1	-	TRBV5-6	TGTGCCAGCAGCTTATCAGCGGGGGGGTATTACAATGAGCAGTTCTTC	CASSLSAGGYYNEQFF
-	TRBJ1-3	-	TRBV7-8	TGTGCCAGCAGAACAGGGTTATCCTCGGACACCATATATTTT	CASRTGLSSDTIYF
TRBD2	TRBJ2-1	-	TRBV5-4	TGTGCCAGCAGCTTGGGGACTAGCGGGGGGGCTGGCAATGAGCAGTTCTTC	CASSLGTSGGAGNEQFF
-	TRBJ1-1	-	TRBV30	TGTGCCTGGACAGCTCCAGAGAGGACATTGAACACTGAAGCTTTCTTT	CAWTAPERTLNTEAFF
-	TRBJ2-7	once	TRBV20-1	TGCAGTGCTAGTATGAAAGGACACCATAGCTCCTACGAGCAGTACTTC	CSASMKGHHSSYEQYF
-	TRBJ1-4	once	TRBV30	TGTGCCTGGAGTATAGGACAGTTTAATGAAAAACTGTTTTTT	CAWSIGQFNEKLFF
-	TRBJ1-4	-	TRBV30	TGTGCCTGGAAAACAGGGAACACCTGGGCTACTAATGAAAAACTGTTTTTT	CAWKTGNTWATNEKLFF
-	TRBJ2-7	-	TRBV3-1/TRBV3-2	TGTGCCAGCAGCCAAGATCGGGTGTGGTCCTACGAGCAGTACTTC	CASSQDRVWSYEQYF
-	TRBJ1-6	-	TRBV19	TGTGCCAGTAGTATTACAGCGGCCCCTAATTCACCCCTCCACTTT	CASSITAAPNSPLHF
-	TRBJ1-1	once	TRBV30	TGTGCCTGGAGGGAATCCGGGACAAAGAACACTGAAGCTTTCTTT	CAWRESGTKNTEAFF
-	TRBJ1-1	-	TRBV27	TGTGCCAGCAGTAGCGCGGGGCGGGTGAACACTGAAGCTTTCTTT	CASSSAGRVNTEAFF
TRBD1	TRBJ2-7	-	TRBV30	TGTGCCGCAACCCGGGACAGGGGCTACGAGCAGTACTTC	CAATRDRGYEQYF
TRBD2	TRBJ2-1	-	TRBV7-8	TGTGCCAGCAGCTACAAGGGACTAGCGGGGGGGTTTACCTCCTACAATGAGCAGTTCTTC	CASSYKGLAGGFTSYNEQFF
TRBD1	TRBJ1-6	-	TRBV14	TGTGCCAGCAGTACAGGGGGCCATTCACCCCTCCACTTT	CASSTGGHSPLHF
TRBD2	TRBJ2-1	-	TRBV15	TGTGCCACCAGCGGATACCCCGGGACTAGCGGGGGAAATGAGCAGTTCTTC	CATSGYPGTSGGNEQFF
TRBD1	TRBJ1-2	-	TRBV7-9	TGTGCCAGCAGCCCTGGACAGGGAGGTGGCTACACCTTC	CASSPGQGGGYTF
-	TRBJ1-6	-	TRBV19	TGTGCCAGTAGTACCGGGACTGCGCATTCACCCCTCCACTTT	CASSTGTAHSPLHF
TRBD1	TRBJ1-6	-	TRBV13	TGTGCCAGCAGCACCCGCGCGACAGGGTCCTATAATTCACCCCTCCACTTT	CASSTRATGSYNSPLHF